This TCR beta chain was recorded in a study of blood T cell repertoires in COVID-19. The repertoire was sequenced with immunoSEQ multiplex PCR; TCRdb's copy has only in-frame clones and lacks some. There are approximately 210,000 clones in the sample; 85% to 95% occur only once, and about 0.8% lies in the top ten. Seattle patient enrollment occurred during active infection, with longitudinal follow-up thereafter. The CDR3 has 16 residues. V lost 7 bases to trimming and J lost 11 bases; unmatched junction nucleotides: 18. Germline V gene data show CDR1 as SGHTA and CDR2 as FQGNSA. The sequencing sample was made of peripheral blood. V gene TRBV7-2 combines with J gene TRBJ2-7; 12 positions agree with TRBD1. The clonotype was recovered from a man in his thirties or forties with COVID-19, enrolled during active disease. The CDR3 DNA reads TGTGCCAGCATCCCGGCCCCGGGTTGGGACAGGGGGCTTAAGTACTTC. This codes for CASIPAPGWDRGLKYF.